The 17 T cell receptor beta chains in this list originate from one sample, sequenced in a study of control samples from healthy donors and cancer patients. The repertoire was sequenced with immunoSEQ multiplex PCR; TCRdb's copy has only in-frame clones and lacks some. The repertoire holds roughly 130,000 clones, with more than 85% as singletons. The sample consisted of blood. Receptors were obtained from a man younger than 30 in good health.

The V gene is TRBV9, the J gene TRBJ2-3, with 10 bases that match TRBD1. There are 15 residues in the CDR3. Germline V gives CDR1 SGDLS, CDR2 YYNGEE. The V segment lost 3 bases and the J segment 1 base; nucleotides outside the gene matches: 2. The CDR3 coding sequence is TGTGCCAGCAGCGCGGGGACAGGGGGCACAGATACGCAGTATTTT. It specifies CASSAGTGGTDTQYF.

CDR3 loop: CASSQGQDLYEQYF. The CDR3 DNA reads TGTGCCAGCAGCCAGGGACAGGACCTCTACGAGCAGTACTTC. The chain recombines TRBV3-1 (or the pseudogene TRBV3-2) with TRBJ2-7; 8 bases match TRBD1. Germline CDR1 is LGHDT and CDR2 is YNNKEL (reference sequence). This CDR3 has 14 residues. V shed 3 bases and J 3 bases; nucleotides not matched to a gene: 4.

The rearrangement joins TRBV12-3 or TRBV12-4 to TRBJ2-1; D possibly corresponds to TRBD1 (6 bases). The CDR3 is 13 residues long. Trimming removed 2 bases from V and 8 bases from J, with 10 bases in between. CDR3 loop: CASSLQGYDEQFF. The CDR3 DNA sequence: TGTGCCAGCAGTTTACAGGGGTACGATGAGCAGTTCTTC.

The rearrangement uses TRBV15 and TRBJ1-2; D unclear. CDR3 length: 15 residues. The germline CDR1 and CDR2 sequences are LNHNV and YYDKDF (reference sequence). Trimming stripped 0 bases from V and 2 bases from J, with 10 bases between. This CDR3 reads CATSRDLGSNYGYTF. The CDR3 nucleotides are TGTGCCACCAGCAGAGATTTGGGCAGCAACTATGGCTACACCTTC.

The chain recombines TRBV30 with TRBJ1-6, with D hard to call. CDR1 GTSNPN and CDR2 SVGIG come from the germline V gene (reference sequence). The length of the CDR3 is 14 residues. The V end was cut by 2 bases, the J end by 10 bases, with 15 bases between. Written as DNA, the CDR3 is TGTGCCTGGAGTCGCAGGCCCGATCTCTCACCCCTCCACTTT. This encodes CAWSRRPDLSPLHF.

The CDR3 DNA reads as TGTGCCAGCAGGAAGCAAGCCTCAGGGGGTGTAGGGGAGACCCAGTACTTC. It codes for CASRKQASGGVGETQYF. This chain links TRBV2 with TRBJ2-5; TRBD1 agrees at 7 bases. This CDR3 has 17 amino acids. J gave up 5 bases and V 6 bases, and 18 bases lay outside the gene matches. The germline gives CDR1 SNHLY, CDR2 FYNNEI. The whole variable domain, remainder taken from reference TRBV2 and TRBJ2-5, is EPEVTQTPSHQVTQMGQEVILRCVPISNHLYFYWYRQILGQKVEFLVSFYNNEISEKSEIFDDQFSVERPDGSNFTLKIRSTKLEDSAMYFCASRKQASGGVGETQYFGPGTRLLVL.

CDR3 amino acids: CASSRDVFNEQFF. The CDR3 DNA follows: TGCGCCAGCAGCAGGGACGTCTTCAATGAGCAGTTCTTC. The J gene is TRBJ2-1, the V gene TRBV5-1, with D possibly being TRBD1 or TRBD2 (5 bases each). V lost 4 bases to trimming and J lost 6 bases, with 11 bases between them. Germline values: CDR1 SGHRS, CDR2 YFSETQ. The CDR3 has 13 residues.

V usage is TRBV15 and J usage is TRBJ2-3, with 8 bases matching TRBD2. V shed 2 bases, J shed 1 base, and the junction held 8 bases outside the gene matches. The CDR3 runs 17 residues. Germline V gene sequence: CDR1 LNHNV, CDR2 YYDKDF (reference sequence). The CDR3 DNA follows: TGTGCCACCAGCAGAATAGCGGGGCGGCCGGGCACAGATACGCAGTATTTT. Protein product: CATSRIAGRPGTDTQYF.

This sequence joins TRBV7-2 and TRBJ2-1, with a tentative D call TRBD2 (6 bases). Per the germline V gene, CDR1 is SGHTA and CDR2 is FQGNSA. Trimming cost V 5 bases and J 6 bases, with 20 bases left between them. The CDR3 has 16 amino acids. Written as DNA, the CDR3 is TGTGCCAGCAGCCAAAAGGACTACACATCAACCAATGAGCAGTTCTTC. It yields the protein CASSQKDYTSTNEQFF.

The chain combines TRBV5-1 with TRBJ2-3, with 10 bases that match TRBD2. V shed 7 bases and J 4 bases; nucleotides not matched to a gene: 9. The CDR3 length is 15 residues. CDR1 and CDR2 (germline): SGHRS, YFSETQ. The CDR3 coding sequence is TGCGCCAGCTCGAACCTCGGGACTAGCGCAGATACGCAGTATTTT. The encoded protein is CASSNLGTSADTQYF.

This sequence joins TRBV7-6 and TRBJ2-6; D unclear. Germline values: CDR1 SGHVS, CDR2 FNYEAQ. This CDR3 has 12 residues. V shed 3 bases and J shed 13 bases, with 10 bases lying between them. This CDR3 is CASSLNDRVLTF. CDR3 bases: TGTGCCAGCAGCTTGAACGATCGGGTCCTGACTTTC.

This clone was seen a handful of times. This sequence joins TRBV28 and TRBJ1-4, with 7 bases aligning to TRBD1. Germline CDR1 and CDR2: MDHEN and SYDVKM. The junction had 8 bases not matched to a gene; V was cut back by 5 bases and J by 8 bases. The CDR3 is made up of 14 amino acids. The CDR3 here is CASSKQGLNEKLFF. CDR3 sequence (DNA): TGTGCCAGCAGTAAACAGGGGCTAAACGAAAAACTGTTTTTT. Full variable domain (missing parts from reference TRBV28 and TRBJ1-4): DVKVTQSSRYLVKRTGEKVFLECVQDMDHENMFWYRQDPGLGLRLIYFSYDVKMKEKGDIPEGYSVSREKKERFSLILESASTNQTSMYLCASSKQGLNEKLFFGSGTQLSVL.

This chain joins TRBV13 and TRBJ2-2; 7 bases line up with TRBD1. Germline CDR1 reads PRHDT; CDR2 reads FYEKMQ (reference sequence). The V and J ends lost 5 bases and 3 bases, in that order; junction bases with no gene match: 9. The CDR3 has 16 residues. The CDR3 spells CASSPLGGAHTGELFF. DNA for the CDR3: TGTGCCAGCAGCCCCCTAGGGGGCGCCCACACCGGGGAGCTGTTTTTT.

The chain recombines TRBV3-1 (or the pseudogene TRBV3-2) with TRBJ2-5, with D maybe TRBD2 (6 bases). From germline, CDR1 is LGHDT and CDR2 YNNKEL (reference sequence). This CDR3 region has 15 residues. V was pared by 5 bases and J by 6 bases, with 19 bases between. In DNA, the CDR3 is TGTGCCAGCAGCAGGGGAGGCAGGGTATTGAAGACCCAGTACTTC. Its translation is CASSRGGRVLKTQYF.

The chain carries TRBV2 and TRBJ2-3, with D perhaps TRBD1 (9 bases). Trimming took 10 bases from V and 0 from J, leaving 26 bases between them. The CDR3 contains 18 residues. Germline loops: CDR1 SNHLY, CDR2 FYNNEI. The CDR3 is CATHRGGTGSASTDTQYF. The CDR3 bases are TGTGCCACCCACCGGGGGGGGACAGGGAGTGCTAGCACAGATACGCAGTATTTT.

The chain uses TRBV2 and TRBJ2-3, with 13 bases matching TRBD2. The CDR3 sequence is 17 residues long. V gave up 3 bases and J gave up 3 bases; unmatched junction bases: 6. Germline CDR1 and CDR2: SNHLY and FYNNEI. The CDR3 spells CASSDGTSGDRTDTQYF. The CDR3 nucleotides are TGTGCCAGCAGTGATGGGACTAGCGGGGATAGAACAGATACGCAGTATTTT. The full variable domain, completed using reference TRBV2 and TRBJ2-3, is EPEVTQTPSHQVTQMGQEVILRCVPISNHLYFYWYRQILGQKVEFLVSFYNNEISEKSEIFDDQFSVERPDGSNFTLKIRSTKLEDSAMYFCASSDGTSGDRTDTQYFGPGTRLTVL.

The chain has TRBV30 and TRBJ1-3; a possible D gene is TRBD1 (6 bases). Trimming pared 0 bases from V and 2 bases from J, leaving 8 bases between. Germline V gene data show CDR1 as GTSNPN and CDR2 as SVGIG (reference sequence). This CDR3 comprises 14 residues. CDR3 in amino acids: CAWSVSGAGNTIYF. The CDR3 DNA sequence: TGTGCCTGGAGTGTATCAGGGGCTGGAAACACCATATATTTT. The entire variable domain, with the rest obtained from reference TRBV30 and TRBJ1-3, is as follows: SQTIHQWPATLVQPVGSPLSLECTVEGTSNPNLYWYRQAAGRGLQLLFYSVGIGQISSEVPQNLSASRPQDRQFILSSKKLLLSDSGFYLCAWSVSGAGNTIYFGEGSWLTVV.